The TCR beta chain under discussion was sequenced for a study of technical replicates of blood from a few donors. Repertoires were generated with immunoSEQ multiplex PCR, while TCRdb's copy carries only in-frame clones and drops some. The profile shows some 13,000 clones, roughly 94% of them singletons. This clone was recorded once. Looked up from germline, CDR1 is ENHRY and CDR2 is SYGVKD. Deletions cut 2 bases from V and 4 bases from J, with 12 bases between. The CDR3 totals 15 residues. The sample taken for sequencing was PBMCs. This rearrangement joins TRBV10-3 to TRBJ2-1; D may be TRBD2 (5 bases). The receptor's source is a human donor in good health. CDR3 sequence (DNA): TGTGCCATCAGTGAGGAGCGGACCCCTTACAATGAGCAGTTCTTC. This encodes CAISEERTPYNEQFF.